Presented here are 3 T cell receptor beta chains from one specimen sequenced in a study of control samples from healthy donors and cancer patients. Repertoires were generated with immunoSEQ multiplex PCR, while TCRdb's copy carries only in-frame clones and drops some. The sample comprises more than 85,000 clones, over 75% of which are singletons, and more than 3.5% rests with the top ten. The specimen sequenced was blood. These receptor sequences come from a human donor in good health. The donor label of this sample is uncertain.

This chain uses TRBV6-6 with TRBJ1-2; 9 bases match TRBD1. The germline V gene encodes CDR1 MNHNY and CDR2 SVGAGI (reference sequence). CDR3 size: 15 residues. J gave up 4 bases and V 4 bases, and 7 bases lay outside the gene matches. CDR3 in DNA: TGTGCCAGCAGTTTACTTCCGGGACAGGGCTATGGCTACACCTTC. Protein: CASSLLPGQGYGYTF.

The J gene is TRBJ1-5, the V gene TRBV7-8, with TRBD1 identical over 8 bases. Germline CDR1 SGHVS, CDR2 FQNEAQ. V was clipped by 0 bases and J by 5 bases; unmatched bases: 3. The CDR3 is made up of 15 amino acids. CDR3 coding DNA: TGTGCCAGCAGCTTAGCCCAGGGGGCCCATCAGCCCCAGCATTTT. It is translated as CASSLAQGAHQPQHF.

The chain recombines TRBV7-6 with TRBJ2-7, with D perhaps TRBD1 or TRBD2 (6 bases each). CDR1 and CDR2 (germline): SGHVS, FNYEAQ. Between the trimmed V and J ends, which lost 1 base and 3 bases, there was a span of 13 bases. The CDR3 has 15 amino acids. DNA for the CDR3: TGTGCCAGCAGCTTAGAACAGGGACTGAACTACGAGCAGTACTTC. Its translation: CASSLEQGLNYEQYF.